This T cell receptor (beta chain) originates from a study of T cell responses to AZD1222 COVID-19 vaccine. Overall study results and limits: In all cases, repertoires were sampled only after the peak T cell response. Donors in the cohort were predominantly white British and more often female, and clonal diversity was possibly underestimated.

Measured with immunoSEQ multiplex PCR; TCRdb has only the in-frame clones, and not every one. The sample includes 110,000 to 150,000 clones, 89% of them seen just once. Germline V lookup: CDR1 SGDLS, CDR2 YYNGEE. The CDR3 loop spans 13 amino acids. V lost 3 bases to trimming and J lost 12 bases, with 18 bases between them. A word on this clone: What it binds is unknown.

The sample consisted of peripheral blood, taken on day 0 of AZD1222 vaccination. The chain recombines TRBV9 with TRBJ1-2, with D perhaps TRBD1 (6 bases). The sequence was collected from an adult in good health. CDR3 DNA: TGTGCCAGCAGCGCCGGGGGGGCCCTCCAGCACACCTTC. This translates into CASSAGGALQHTF.